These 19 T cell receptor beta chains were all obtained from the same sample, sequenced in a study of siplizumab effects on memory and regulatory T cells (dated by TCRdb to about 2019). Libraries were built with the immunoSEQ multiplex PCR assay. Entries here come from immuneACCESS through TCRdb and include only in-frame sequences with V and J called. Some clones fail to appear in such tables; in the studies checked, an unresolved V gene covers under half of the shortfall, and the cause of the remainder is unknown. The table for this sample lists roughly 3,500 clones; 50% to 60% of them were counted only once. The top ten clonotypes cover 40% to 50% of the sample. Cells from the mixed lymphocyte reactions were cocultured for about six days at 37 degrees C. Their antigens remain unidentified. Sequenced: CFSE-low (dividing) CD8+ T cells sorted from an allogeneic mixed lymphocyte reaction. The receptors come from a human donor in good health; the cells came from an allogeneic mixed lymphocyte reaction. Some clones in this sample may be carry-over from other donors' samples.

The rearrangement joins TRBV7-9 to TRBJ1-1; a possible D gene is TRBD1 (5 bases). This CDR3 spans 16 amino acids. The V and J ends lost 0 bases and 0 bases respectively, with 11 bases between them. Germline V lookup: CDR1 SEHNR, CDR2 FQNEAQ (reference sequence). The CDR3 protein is CASSLASGALNTEAFF. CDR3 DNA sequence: TGTGCCAGCAGCTTAGCGTCCGGGGCCCTGAACACTGAAGCTTTCTTT.

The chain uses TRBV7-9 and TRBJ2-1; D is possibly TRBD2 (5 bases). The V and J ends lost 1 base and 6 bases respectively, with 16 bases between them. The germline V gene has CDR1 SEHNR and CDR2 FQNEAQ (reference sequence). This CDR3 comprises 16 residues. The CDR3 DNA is TGTGCCAGCAGCTTAGGGTGGGCCCAGCGGTTCAATGAGCAGTTCTTC. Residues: CASSLGWAQRFNEQFF.

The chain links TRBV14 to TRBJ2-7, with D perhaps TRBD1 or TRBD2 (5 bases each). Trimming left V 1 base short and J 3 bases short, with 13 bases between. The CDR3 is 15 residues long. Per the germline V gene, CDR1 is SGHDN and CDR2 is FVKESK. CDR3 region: CASSQAPGPLYEQYF. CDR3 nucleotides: TGTGCCAGCAGCCAAGCACCGGGGCCCCTCTACGAGCAGTACTTC.

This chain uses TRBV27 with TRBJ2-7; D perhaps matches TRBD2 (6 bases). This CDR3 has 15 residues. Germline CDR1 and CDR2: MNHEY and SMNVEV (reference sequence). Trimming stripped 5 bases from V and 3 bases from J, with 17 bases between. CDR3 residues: CASSPSAGPIYEQYF. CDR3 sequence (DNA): TGTGCCAGCAGTCCATCGGCGGGGCCGATCTACGAGCAGTACTTC.

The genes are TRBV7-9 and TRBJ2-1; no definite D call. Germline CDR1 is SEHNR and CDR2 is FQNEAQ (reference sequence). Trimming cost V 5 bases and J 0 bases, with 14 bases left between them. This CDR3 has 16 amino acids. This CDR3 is CASSVPDGVSYNEQFF. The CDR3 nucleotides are TGTGCCAGCAGCGTACCGGATGGGGTCTCCTACAATGAGCAGTTCTTC.

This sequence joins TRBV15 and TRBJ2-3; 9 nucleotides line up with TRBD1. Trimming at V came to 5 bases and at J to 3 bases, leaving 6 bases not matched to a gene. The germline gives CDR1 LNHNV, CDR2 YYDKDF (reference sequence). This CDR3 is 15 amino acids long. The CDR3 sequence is CATSRQTGGTDTQYF. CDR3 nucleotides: TGTGCCACCAGCCGACAGACAGGGGGAACAGATACGCAGTATTTT.

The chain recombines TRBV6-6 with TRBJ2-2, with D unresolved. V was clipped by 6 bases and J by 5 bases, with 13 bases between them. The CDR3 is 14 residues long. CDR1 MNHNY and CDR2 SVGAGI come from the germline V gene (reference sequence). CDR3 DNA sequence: TGTGCCAGCAGGGTGGGTTACAAGACCGGGGAGCTGTTTTTT. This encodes CASRVGYKTGELFF.

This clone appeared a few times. CDR3 region: CASSINQETQYF. The CDR3 DNA is TGTGCCAGTAGTATCAACCAAGAGACCCAGTACTTC. The genes are TRBV19 and TRBJ2-5; the D is unclear. Trimming stripped 3 bases from V and 0 bases from J, with 2 bases between. The germline V gene encodes CDR1 LNHDA and CDR2 SQIVND (reference sequence). The CDR3 consists of 12 residues. Full variable domain (outside the CDR3, taken from reference TRBV19 and TRBJ2-5): DGGITQSPKYLFRKEGQNVTLSCEQNLNHDAMYWYRQDPGQGLRLIYYSQIVNDFQKGDIAEGYSVSREKKESFPLTVTSAQKNPTAFYLCASSINQETQYFGPGTRLLVL.

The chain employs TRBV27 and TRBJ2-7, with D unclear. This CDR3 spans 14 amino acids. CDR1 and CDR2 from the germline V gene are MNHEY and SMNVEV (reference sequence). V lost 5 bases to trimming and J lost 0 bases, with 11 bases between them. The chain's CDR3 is CASSLWVSSYEQYF. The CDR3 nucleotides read TGTGCCAGCAGTCTGTGGGTCAGCTCCTACGAGCAGTACTTC.

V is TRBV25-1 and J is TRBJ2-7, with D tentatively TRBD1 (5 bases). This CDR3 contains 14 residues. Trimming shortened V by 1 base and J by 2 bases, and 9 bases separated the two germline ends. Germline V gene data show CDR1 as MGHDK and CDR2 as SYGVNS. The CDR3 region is CASSEWGGTYEQYF. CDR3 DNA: TGTGCCAGCAGTGAATGGGGCGGTACCTACGAGCAGTACTTC.

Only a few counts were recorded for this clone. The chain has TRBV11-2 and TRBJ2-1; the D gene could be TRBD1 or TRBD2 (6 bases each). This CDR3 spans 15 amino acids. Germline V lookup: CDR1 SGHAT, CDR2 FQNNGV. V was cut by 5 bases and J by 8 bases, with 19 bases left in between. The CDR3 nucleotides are TGTGCCAGCAGCGTAAACCCGGACGGGGGCTATGAGCAGTTCTTC. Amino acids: CASSVNPDGGYEQFF.

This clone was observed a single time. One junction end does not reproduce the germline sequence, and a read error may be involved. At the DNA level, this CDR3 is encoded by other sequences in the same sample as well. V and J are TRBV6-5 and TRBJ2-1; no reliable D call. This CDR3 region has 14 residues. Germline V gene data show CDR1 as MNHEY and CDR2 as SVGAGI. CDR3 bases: TGCGCCAGCAGTTACTCGGGCTCCTACAATGAGCAGTTCTTC. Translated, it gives CASSYSGSYNEQFF.

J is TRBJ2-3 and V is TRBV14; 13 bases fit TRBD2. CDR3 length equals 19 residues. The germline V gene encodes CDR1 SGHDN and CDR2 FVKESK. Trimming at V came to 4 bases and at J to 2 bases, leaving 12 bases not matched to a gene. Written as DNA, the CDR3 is TGTGCCAGCAGCCCTTACAACCCGGGACTAGCGGGGTACACAGATACGCAGTATTTT. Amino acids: CASSPYNPGLAGYTDTQYF. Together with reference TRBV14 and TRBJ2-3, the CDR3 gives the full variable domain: EAGVTQFPSHSVIEKGQTVTLRCDPISGHDNLYWYRRVMGKEIKFLLHFVKESKQDESGMPNNRFLAERTGGTYSTLKVQPAELEDSGVYFCASSPYNPGLAGYTDTQYFGPGTRLTVL.

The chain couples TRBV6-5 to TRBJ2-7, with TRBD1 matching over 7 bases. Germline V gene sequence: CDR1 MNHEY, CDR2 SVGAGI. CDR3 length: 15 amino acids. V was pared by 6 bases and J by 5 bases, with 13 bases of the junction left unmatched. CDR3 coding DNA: TGTGCCAGCAGCCAAGCCGGGACAGTGTACCACGAGCAGTACTTC. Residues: CASSQAGTVYHEQYF.

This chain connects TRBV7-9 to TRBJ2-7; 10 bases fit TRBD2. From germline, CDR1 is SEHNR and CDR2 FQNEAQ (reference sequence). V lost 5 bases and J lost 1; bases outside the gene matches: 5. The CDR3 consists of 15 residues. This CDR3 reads CASSTGLAASYEQYF. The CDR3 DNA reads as TGTGCCAGCAGCACCGGACTAGCGGCTTCCTACGAGCAGTACTTC.

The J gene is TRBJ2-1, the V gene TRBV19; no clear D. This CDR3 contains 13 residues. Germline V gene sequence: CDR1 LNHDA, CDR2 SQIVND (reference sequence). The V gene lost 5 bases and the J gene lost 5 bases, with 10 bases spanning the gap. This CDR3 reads CASSWFNNNEQFF. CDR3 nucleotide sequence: TGTGCCAGTAGTTGGTTTAACAACAATGAGCAGTTCTTC.

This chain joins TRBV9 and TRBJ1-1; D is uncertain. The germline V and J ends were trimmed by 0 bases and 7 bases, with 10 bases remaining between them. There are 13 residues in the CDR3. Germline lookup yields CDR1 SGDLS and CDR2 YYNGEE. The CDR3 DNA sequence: TGTGCCAGCAGCGTAGATCGGCAAATTGAAGCTTTCTTT. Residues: CASSVDRQIEAFF.

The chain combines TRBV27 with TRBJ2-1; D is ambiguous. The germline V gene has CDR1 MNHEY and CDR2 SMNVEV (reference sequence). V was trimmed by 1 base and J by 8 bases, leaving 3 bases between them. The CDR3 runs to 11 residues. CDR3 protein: CASSLYHEQFF. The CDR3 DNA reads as TGTGCCAGCAGTTTATACCATGAGCAGTTCTTC.

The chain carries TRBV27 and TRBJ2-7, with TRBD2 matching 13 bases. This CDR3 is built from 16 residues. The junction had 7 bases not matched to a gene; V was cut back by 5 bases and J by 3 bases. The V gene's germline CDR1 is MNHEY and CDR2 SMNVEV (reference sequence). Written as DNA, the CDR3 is TGTGCCAGCAGTAAATCCGGACTAGCGGGGGACTACGAGCAGTACTTC. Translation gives CASSKSGLAGDYEQYF.